Presented here are 5 T cell receptor beta chains from one specimen sequenced in a study of cytomegalovirus exposure and HLA in healthy donors. The primer mix had 60 Vbeta and 13 Jbeta primers. TCRdb's copy holds only in-frame clones and misses some; the assay was immunoSEQ multiplex PCR. The sample carries 100,000 to 150,000 clones, around 74% recorded once. Sequences were obtained from PBMCs. The receptors were sampled from a man aged 35 to 55 in good health and CMV-seropositive.

This chain uses TRBV5-1 with TRBJ2-5, with TRBD1 matching over 7 bases. The closer fit of TRBJ2-7 to the DNA end suggests the J call may be wrong. Germline-derived CDR1 and CDR2 are SGHRS and YFSETQ. The CDR3 has 13 amino acids. The CDR3 loop is CASSSLTGYEQYF. The CDR3 DNA reads as TGCGCCAGCAGCTCCCTGACAGGGTACGAGCAGTACTTC.

The chain recombines TRBV27 with TRBJ2-7; maybe TRBD2 (6 bases). Germline loops: CDR1 MNHEY, CDR2 SMNVEV (reference sequence). V was shortened by 1 base and J by 1 base, with 20 bases between the two germline ends. The CDR3 length is 18 residues. The CDR3 region has the DNA TGTGCCAGCAGTTTATTACCCCCCCTAGCGTCCCGGTCCTACGAGCAGTACTTC. Translation gives CASSLLPPLASRSYEQYF.

V and J are TRBV13 and TRBJ1-1; D gene uncertain. V dropped 2 bases and J dropped 5 bases, with 9 bases sitting between them. Looked up from germline, CDR1 is PRHDT and CDR2 is FYEKMQ (reference sequence). The CDR3 has 13 residues. The DNA for the CDR3 is TGTGCCAGCAGCTTATTAGGAGGGACTGAAGCTTTCTTT. Amino acid sequence: CASSLLGGTEAFF.

The rearrangement links TRBV5-1 to TRBJ2-3; perhaps TRBD2 as D (6 bases). V was pared by 5 bases and J by 4 bases, with 11 bases between. CDR3 length: 13 residues. Germline values: CDR1 SGHRS, CDR2 YFSETQ. The CDR3 DNA follows: TGCGCCAGCAGGGGGGACTCATCAGATACGCAGTATTTT. Translated: CASRGDSSDTQYF.

This clone was seen just once. This chain uses TRBV2 with TRBJ2-2; 9 nucleotides align to TRBD1. Germline assignment: CDR1 SNHLY and CDR2 FYNNEI. This CDR3 is built from 15 residues. V lost 6 bases, J lost 5 bases, and 7 bases stayed unmatched. DNA of the CDR3: TGTGCCAGCAGGGTACAGGGGGCTGCAACCGGGGAGCTGTTTTTT. Protein product: CASRVQGAATGELFF. The variable domain in full, completed from reference TRBV2 and TRBJ2-2, reads EPEVTQTPSHQVTQMGQEVILRCVPISNHLYFYWYRQILGQKVEFLVSFYNNEISEKSEIFDDQFSVERPDGSNFTLKIRSTKLEDSAMYFCASRVQGAATGELFFGEGSRLTVL.